This record concerns one TCR beta chain sequence. The CDR3 has 14 amino acids. Germline CDR1 reads SGHRS; CDR2 reads YFSETQ. The V gene end was trimmed by 2 bases and the J gene end by 5 bases; junction bases not matched to a gene: 6. Libraries were prepared by immunoSEQ multiplex PCR; TCRdb keeps only in-frame clonotypes and omits some of them. The data contain 140,000 to 150,000 clones, around 80% of them singletons. This sample was included in a study of blood T cell repertoires in COVID-19. This study enrolled people aged about 18 to 90 from 24 US geographic areas. Participants reported their clinical history, and cohort assignment relied on those reports.

The chain is built from TRBV5-1 and TRBJ1-2; 7 bases are a match to TRBD1. This TCR was recovered from a woman aged 50 to 60 who had recovered from COVID-19. The sequenced sample was PBMCs or T cells enriched from blood (not recorded which). The CDR3 coding sequence is TGCGCCAGCAGCTTATCCGGGGACAGTTATGGCTACACCTTC. This sequence encodes CASSLSGDSYGYTF. Full variable domain (remainder filled in from reference TRBV5-1 and TRBJ1-2): KAGVTQTPRYLIKTRGQQVTLSCSPISGHRSVSWYQQTPGQGLQFLFEYFSETQRNKGNFPGRFSGRQFSNSRSEMNVSTLELGDSALYLCASSLSGDSYGYTFGSGTRLTVV.